Below are 5 T cell receptor beta chains sequenced from a single sample in a study of regulatory T cells in long-lasting Graves disease. Investigators prepared the TCR beta libraries by applying iRepertoire HTBI primers and Arm-PCR of CDR3 regions. TCRdb re-called the multiplex PCR reads with MiXCR, one entry per CDR3 protein. The sample has about 290,000 distinct CDR3 sequences, roughly 21% seen once. Time point described: persistent/refractory GD, antithyroid drugs over 5 years with positive TRAb. RNA extracted from PBMCs served as the sequencing template. Sample: peripheral blood mononuclear cells (PBMCs), taken when the disease was refractory, from a patient treated with antithyroid drugs. The receptors derive from a female donor with Graves disease.

This chain's CDR3 is CSVAPLADSYEQYF. As DNA, the CDR3 is TGCAGCGTTGCACCTCTAGCGGACTCCTACGAGCAGTACTTC. The J gene is TRBJ2-7, the V gene TRBV29-1; 7 bases line up with TRBD2. Trimming took 4 bases from V and 0 from J; bases not matched to a gene: 6. CDR1 is SQVTM, CDR2 ANQGSEA, per germline. CDR3 length: 14 residues.

This clonotype was recorded a few times. This clone may be a read error of a much larger clone one base away. The CDR3: CASSPGLANEQCF. CDR3 nucleotides: TGTGCCAGTAGTCCGGGACTAGCGAACGAGCAGTGCTTC. This chain connects TRBV6-1 to TRBJ2-7; 10 positions match TRBD2. This CDR3 has 13 amino acids. Germline CDR1 and CDR2: MNHNS and SASEGT.

The rearrangement joins TRBV5-1 to TRBJ2-5; D is perhaps TRBD2 (5 bases). Germline V lookup: CDR1 SGHRS, CDR2 YFSETQ. The CDR3 sequence is 15 residues long. Between the trimmed V and J ends, which lost 2 bases and 0 bases, there was a span of 11 bases. The CDR3 nucleotides are TGCGCCAGCAGCTTATCTTCCGGGGACCAAGAGACCCAGTACTTC. Protein sequence: CASSLSSGDQETQYF.

The sample holds many counts of this clonotype. The genes are TRBV28 and TRBJ2-2; 11 bases are shared with TRBD2. The germline gives CDR1 MDHEN, CDR2 SYDVKM. V lost 4 bases and J lost 3; bases outside the gene matches: 7. There are 17 residues in the CDR3. The CDR3 coding sequence is TGTGCCAGCAGTTCCTCGACTAGCGGGGTTTACACCGGGGAGCTGTTTTTT. Its protein product is CASSSSTSGVYTGELFF.

The chain recombines TRBV5-6 with TRBJ2-7; a weak D match, TRBD2 (5 bases). The CDR3 runs to 15 residues. V dropped 4 bases and J dropped 2 bases, with 16 bases sitting between them. CDR1 is SGHDT and CDR2 is YYEEEE in the germline V gene. The CDR3 protein is CASSLYSRGTYEQYF. The CDR3 bases are TGTGCCAGCAGCCTTTATTCTAGAGGGACCTACGAGCAGTACTTC.